The 5 T cell receptor beta chains listed next were all sequenced from one sample in a study of cytomegalovirus exposure and HLA in healthy donors. Data came from immunoSEQ multiplex PCR; TCRdb stores just in-frame clones and leaves some out. Here the sample spans about 82,000 clones, 95% being singletons. Sequences were obtained from PBMCs. The receptors derive from a woman aged 18-29 years in good health and CMV-seronegative.

This rearrangement joins TRBV29-1 to TRBJ2-7, with TRBD2 identical over 7 bases. The CDR3 sequence is 16 residues long. V trimming: 0 bases; J trimming: 2 bases; junction bases outside the gene matches: 10. Germline CDR1 and CDR2: SQVTM and ANQGSEA. The CDR3 DNA is TGCAGCGTTGAAGACGGCGCGGGAGAAACCCCCTACGAGCAGTACTTC. It codes for CSVEDGAGETPYEQYF.

V gene TRBV18 combines with J gene TRBJ1-4; D is perhaps TRBD1 (6 bases). This CDR3 spans 17 amino acids. Deletions cut 4 bases from V and 5 bases from J, with 20 bases between. Germline CDR1 KGHSH, CDR2 LQKENI. CDR3 sequence (DNA): TGTGCCAGCTCACTCCGGGGGGCAGAGCATACCAATGAAAAACTGTTTTTT. Amino acid sequence: CASSLRGAEHTNEKLFF.

This sequence joins TRBV7-9 and TRBJ2-7; D uncertain. Germline V lookup: CDR1 SEHNR, CDR2 FQNEAQ (reference sequence). There are 16 residues in the CDR3. Trimming removed 1 base at V and 3 bases at J, with 16 bases between. CDR3 amino acids: CASSLGQPYSNYEQYF. CDR3 in DNA: TGTGCCAGCAGCTTAGGGCAGCCGTACAGCAACTACGAGCAGTACTTC.

V gene TRBV7-8 combines with J gene TRBJ1-1; the D gene is possibly TRBD1 (5 bases). CDR1 and CDR2 from the germline V gene are SGHVS and FQNEAQ. The CDR3 length is 13 residues. Trimming shortened V by 5 bases and J by 4 bases, and 11 bases separated the two germline ends. This CDR3 is CASSPGWATEAFF. CDR3 nucleotide sequence: TGTGCCAGCAGCCCAGGGTGGGCCACTGAAGCTTTCTTT.

The chain is built from TRBV9 and TRBJ2-1; D is unresolved. The CDR3 spans 11 residues. Per the germline V gene, CDR1 is SGDLS and CDR2 is YYNGEE. V was trimmed by 4 bases and J by 13 bases, leaving 12 bases between them. DNA for the CDR3: TGTGCCAGCAGCTTGGCCGGCGGTCAGTTCTTC. Its protein is CASSLAGGQFF. Filled out from reference TRBV9 and TRBJ2-1, the complete variable domain reads DSGVTQTPKHLITATGQRVTLRCSPRSGDLSVYWYQQSLDQGLQFLIQYYNGEERAKGNILERFSAQQFPDLHSELNLSSLELGDSALYFCASSLAGGQFFGPGTRLTVL.